Shown below are 7 T cell receptor beta chains from a single sample sequenced in a study of blood T cell repertoires in COVID-19. This table comes from immunoSEQ multiplex PCR, and its TCRdb copy is limited to in-frame clones, with some not included. The table includes under 55,000 clones, about 88% detected once. Input material: peripheral blood. All receptors come from a man aged 35 to 55 with active COVID-19.

This clone appeared once. This chain uses TRBV10-3 with TRBJ2-1, with 11 bases that match TRBD2. V trimming: 2 bases; J trimming: 9 bases; junction bases outside the gene matches: 3. Germline V lookup: CDR1 ENHRY, CDR2 SYGVKD. CDR3 length equals 14 residues. CDR3 DNA sequence: TGTGCCATCAGTGAGCTTCTAGCGGGAGGTGAGCAGTTCTTC. Translating gives CAISELLAGGEQFF.

The chain is built from TRBV12-3 or TRBV12-4 and TRBJ2-1; no reliable D call. Trimming stripped 7 bases from V and 10 bases from J, with 14 bases between. The CDR3 runs to 12 residues. CDR3 residues: CASTHQPQEQFF. The CDR3 DNA reads TGTGCCAGCACCCACCAGCCACAGGAGCAGTTCTTC.

This clone was observed a few times. The V call is TRBV27, the J call TRBJ2-2; 15 bases fit TRBD2. Germline V lookup: CDR1 MNHEY, CDR2 SMNVEV (reference sequence). Losses at the gene ends were 5 bases for V and 3 bases for J; bases not matched to a gene: 4. CDR3 size: 17 residues. The CDR3 nucleotides read TGTGCCAGCAGTAGTGGACTAGCGGGAGGGGACACCGGGGAGCTGTTTTTT. Protein sequence: CASSSGLAGGDTGELFF.

CDR3 amino acids: CASSPEGFAVPGELFF. CDR3 nucleotide sequence: TGTGCCAGCAGCCCCGAGGGTTTCGCGGTTCCCGGGGAGCTGTTTTTT. J is TRBJ2-2 and V is TRBV7-9, with a possible D match to TRBD2 (5 bases). This CDR3 comprises 16 residues. Germline assignment: CDR1 SEHNR and CDR2 FQNEAQ (reference sequence). V was pared by 5 bases and J by 6 bases, with 19 bases between. The complete variable domain, with remaining parts taken from reference TRBV7-9 and TRBJ2-2, reads DTGVSQNPRHKITKRGQNVTFRCDPISEHNRLYWYRQTLGQGPEFLTYFQNEAQLEKSRLLSDRFSAERPKGSFSTLEIQRTEQGDSAMYLCASSPEGFAVPGELFFGEGSRLTVL.

J is TRBJ1-5 and V is TRBV27; 8 bases map to TRBD1. Germline values: CDR1 MNHEY, CDR2 SMNVEV (reference sequence). The V gene end was trimmed by 6 bases and the J gene end by 2 bases; junction bases not matched to a gene: 3. CDR3 size: 14 residues. CDR3: CASRETGGNQPQHF. Written as DNA, the CDR3 is TGTGCCAGCAGAGAGACAGGGGGCAATCAGCCCCAGCATTTT.

The rearrangement uses TRBV7-9 and TRBJ2-7, with 7 bases aligning to TRBD1. Losses at the gene ends were 0 bases for V and 7 bases for J; bases not matched to a gene: 15. CDR3 length: 17 amino acids. Germline CDR1 reads SEHNR; CDR2 reads FQNEAQ (reference sequence). CDR3 protein: CASSLAPLGGSLGEQYF. The CDR3 DNA follows: TGTGCCAGCAGCTTAGCCCCTCTAGGGGGCTCCTTAGGGGAGCAGTACTTC.

V and J are TRBV3-1 (or the pseudogene TRBV3-2) and TRBJ2-3, with D unclear. This CDR3 has 13 amino acids. Germline values: CDR1 LGHDT, CDR2 YNNKEL (reference sequence). Between the trimmed V and J ends, which lost 4 bases and 5 bases, there was a span of 10 bases. In DNA, the CDR3 is TGTGCCAGCAGCCCCTACGCCGGAGATACGCAGTATTTT. Translated: CASSPYAGDTQYF.